Listed below are T cell receptor beta chains from one sample, sequenced in a study of T cells in localized non-small cell lung cancer. Sequencing was performed with immunoSEQ multiplex PCR; in TCRdb, only in-frame clones are kept and a portion is missing. The sample contains 20,000 to 25,000 clones, approximately 87% of which appear only once. Specimen: peripheral blood, collected before any cancer treatment. These receptors originate from a woman aged 35-75 years with stage I lung adenocarcinoma. The CDR3 runs from the conserved cysteine through the conserved F or W. Fields, in order: J gene, V gene, D gene, clone size, CDR3 protein, CDR3 DNA. A D gene is named only where the DNA matches it firmly. Expanded clones are given a class, and other clones once, few, many or no size at all.

J gene: TRBJ2-3
V gene: TRBV27
D gene: -
clone size: -
CDR3 protein: CASSWGSRTDTQYF
CDR3 DNA: TGTGCCAGCAGTTGGGGTAGTCGCACAGATACGCAGTATTTT

J gene: TRBJ1-2
V gene: TRBV28
D gene: -
clone size: -
CDR3 protein: CASSPPAEKGYTF
CDR3 DNA: TGTGCCAGCAGCCCCCCCGCAGAGAAAGGCTACACCTTC

J gene: TRBJ1-2
V gene: TRBV5-1
D gene: -
clone size: -
CDR3 protein: CASSTTGPDGYTF
CDR3 DNA: TGCGCCAGCAGCACCACAGGGCCCGATGGCTACACCTTC

J gene: TRBJ2-7
V gene: TRBV7-7
D gene: -
clone size: -
CDR3 protein: CASSPGRESEQYF
CDR3 DNA: TGTGCCAGCAGCCCCGGGCGGGAATCCGAGCAGTACTTC

J gene: TRBJ1-2
V gene: TRBV27
D gene: TRBD1
clone size: -
CDR3 protein: CASSLSGQGNYGYTF
CDR3 DNA: TGTGCCAGCAGCCTATCGGGACAGGGTAACTATGGCTACACCTTC

J gene: TRBJ1-3
V gene: TRBV4-3
D gene: -
clone size: -
CDR3 protein: CASSQDLFRSSGNTIYF
CDR3 DNA: TGCGCCAGCAGCCAAGATTTGTTTCGAAGTTCTGGAAACACCATATATTTT

J gene: TRBJ1-4
V gene: TRBV9
D gene: -
clone size: -
CDR3 protein: CAITRGLATNEKLFF
CDR3 DNA: TGTGCCATCACCCGGGGCCTGGCAACTAATGAAAAACTGTTTTTT

J gene: TRBJ1-2
V gene: TRBV18
D gene: TRBD1
clone size: -
CDR3 protein: CASSPRTGGHGYTF
CDR3 DNA: TGTGCCAGCTCACCAAGAACAGGGGGCCATGGCTACACCTTC

J gene: TRBJ1-2
V gene: TRBV27
D gene: TRBD1
clone size: -
CDR3 protein: CASSSRQGYGYTF
CDR3 DNA: TGTGCCAGCAGTTCCCGACAGGGCTATGGCTACACCTTC

J gene: TRBJ1-4
V gene: TRBV9
D gene: TRBD1
clone size: -
CDR3 protein: CASSGGQTATNEKLFF
CDR3 DNA: TGTGCCAGCAGCGGGGGACAGACAGCAACTAATGAAAAACTGTTTTTT

J gene: TRBJ1-1
V gene: TRBV19
D gene: -
clone size: once
CDR3 protein: CASSIVRVNTEAFF
CDR3 DNA: TGTGCCAGTAGTATAGTCAGGGTGAACACTGAAGCTTTCTTT

J gene: TRBJ2-1
V gene: TRBV19
D gene: -
clone size: few
CDR3 protein: CASSIMGNEQFF
CDR3 DNA: TGTGCCAGTAGTATTATGGGGAATGAGCAGTTCTTC

J gene: TRBJ1-2
V gene: TRBV30
D gene: -
clone size: -
CDR3 protein: CAWSIRSLFGYTF
CDR3 DNA: TGTGCCTGGAGTATCAGGTCCCTTTTTGGCTACACCTTC

J gene: TRBJ2-5
V gene: TRBV9
D gene: TRBD2
clone size: -
CDR3 protein: CASSYHLTSGEETQYF
CDR3 DNA: TGTGCCAGCAGCTACCACTTGACTAGCGGAGAAGAGACCCAGTACTTC

J gene: TRBJ1-5
V gene: TRBV7-9
D gene: TRBD1
clone size: -
CDR3 protein: CASSPSDRGLQPQHF
CDR3 DNA: TGTGCCAGCAGCCCTAGCGACAGGGGACTGCAGCCCCAGCATTTT

J gene: TRBJ2-5
V gene: TRBV10-3
D gene: TRBD2
clone size: once
CDR3 protein: CAISGAGQETQYF
CDR3 DNA: TGTGCCATCAGTGGAGCGGGGCAAGAGACCCAGTACTTC

J gene: TRBJ1-6
V gene: TRBV14
D gene: -
clone size: -
CDR3 protein: CASSQVRNPNSPLHF
CDR3 DNA: TGTGCCAGCAGCCAAGTCAGGAACCCAAATTCACCCCTCCACTTT

J gene: TRBJ1-2
V gene: TRBV7-6
D gene: -
clone size: -
CDR3 protein: CASSSRDSDGYTF
CDR3 DNA: TGTGCCAGCAGCTCCAGGGACTCGGATGGCTACACCTTC

J gene: TRBJ1-3
V gene: TRBV6-5
D gene: -
clone size: -
CDR3 protein: CASSYGRGGNTIYF
CDR3 DNA: TGTGCCAGCAGTTACGGGAGGGGCGGAAACACCATATATTTT

J gene: TRBJ2-7
V gene: TRBV19
D gene: -
clone size: -
CDR3 protein: CATTDAYEQYF
CDR3 DNA: TGTGCCACCACGGACGCCTACGAGCAGTACTTC

J gene: TRBJ2-7
V gene: TRBV6-6
D gene: TRBD1
clone size: -
CDR3 protein: CASSRPGQGLYEQYF
CDR3 DNA: TGTGCCAGCAGTCGACCGGGACAGGGGTTATACGAGCAGTACTTC

J gene: TRBJ2-1
V gene: TRBV29-1
D gene: TRBD2
clone size: -
CDR3 protein: CSVVAGGGEQFF
CDR3 DNA: TGCAGCGTTGTAGCGGGGGGTGGTGAGCAGTTCTTC

J gene: TRBJ1-2
V gene: TRBV19
D gene: TRBD1
clone size: -
CDR3 protein: CASSMEGASTGVGGYTF
CDR3 DNA: TGTGCCAGTAGTATGGAAGGCGCCTCGACAGGGGTGGGCGGCTACACCTTC

J gene: TRBJ1-4
V gene: TRBV18
D gene: -
clone size: -
CDR3 protein: CASSPPGTTFHEKLFF
CDR3 DNA: TGTGCCAGCTCACCACCCGGGACAACCTTTCATGAAAAACTGTTTTTT

J gene: TRBJ2-5
V gene: TRBV29-1
D gene: TRBD2
clone size: -
CDR3 protein: CSVDPGGRETQYF
CDR3 DNA: TGCAGCGTTGACCCGGGGGGGCGAGAGACCCAGTACTTC

J gene: TRBJ1-2
V gene: TRBV11-2
D gene: -
clone size: -
CDR3 protein: CASSLVAGPQGSKGYTF
CDR3 DNA: TGTGCCAGCAGCTTAGTGGCCGGGCCCCAGGGGTCTAAGGGCTACACCTTC

J gene: TRBJ1-4
V gene: TRBV5-1
D gene: TRBD1
clone size: -
CDR3 protein: CASSPRTGEREKLFF
CDR3 DNA: TGCGCCAGCAGCCCGAGGACAGGGGAACGAGAAAAACTGTTTTTT

J gene: TRBJ2-3
V gene: TRBV7-3
D gene: TRBD2
clone size: -
CDR3 protein: CASSARLAAGADTQYF
CDR3 DNA: TGTGCCAGCAGCGCGAGACTAGCGGCCGGGGCAGATACGCAGTATTTT

J gene: TRBJ1-5
V gene: TRBV10-3
D gene: -
clone size: -
CDR3 protein: CAISEGQGGQPQHF
CDR3 DNA: TGTGCCATCAGTGAAGGGCAGGGTGGCCAGCCCCAGCATTTT

J gene: TRBJ2-1
V gene: TRBV5-1
D gene: TRBD1
clone size: once
CDR3 protein: CASSLFRGQGTNEQFF
CDR3 DNA: TGCGCCAGCAGCTTGTTCCGGGGACAGGGTACCAATGAGCAGTTCTTC

J gene: TRBJ1-5
V gene: TRBV5-6
D gene: TRBD1
clone size: -
CDR3 protein: CASSLGQGARQPQHF
CDR3 DNA: TGTGCCAGCAGCTTGGGACAGGGGGCCCGTCAGCCCCAGCATTTT

J gene: TRBJ2-1
V gene: TRBV28
D gene: -
clone size: -
CDR3 protein: CASSTPRYVNEQFF
CDR3 DNA: TGTGCCAGCAGTACCCCAAGGTACGTCAATGAGCAGTTCTTC

J gene: TRBJ1-1
V gene: TRBV7-2
D gene: -
clone size: -
CDR3 protein: CASSSRGLNTEAFF
CDR3 DNA: TGTGCCAGCAGCTCAAGAGGGTTGAACACTGAAGCTTTCTTT

J gene: TRBJ1-2
V gene: TRBV11-2
D gene: TRBD1
clone size: -
CDR3 protein: CASSLGGQGFYGYTF
CDR3 DNA: TGTGCCAGCAGCTTAGGGGGACAGGGCTTCTATGGCTACACCTTC

J gene: TRBJ1-2
V gene: TRBV7-6
D gene: -
clone size: -
CDR3 protein: CASSLADNYGYTF
CDR3 DNA: TGTGCCAGCAGCTTAGCAGATAACTATGGCTACACCTTC

J gene: TRBJ2-7
V gene: TRBV7-2
D gene: -
clone size: once
CDR3 protein: CASSFSAADEQYF
CDR3 DNA: TGTGCCAGCAGCTTTTCGGCTGCCGACGAGCAGTACTTC

J gene: TRBJ2-2
V gene: TRBV7-7
D gene: TRBD2
clone size: -
CDR3 protein: CASSLTSGTNTGELFF
CDR3 DNA: TGTGCCAGCAGCTTAACTAGCGGTACGAACACCGGGGAGCTGTTTTTT

J gene: TRBJ2-7
V gene: TRBV7-6
D gene: -
clone size: -
CDR3 protein: CASAGTPYEQYF
CDR3 DNA: TGTGCCAGCGCGGGGACGCCCTACGAGCAGTACTTC

J gene: TRBJ1-1
V gene: TRBV5-5
D gene: -
clone size: -
CDR3 protein: CASSLGRRANTEAFF
CDR3 DNA: TGTGCCAGCAGCTTAGGAAGGCGTGCGAACACTGAAGCTTTCTTT

J gene: TRBJ2-7
V gene: TRBV5-1
D gene: TRBD1
clone size: -
CDR3 protein: CASSSTPGQIYEQYF
CDR3 DNA: TGCGCCAGCAGCTCAACCCCGGGACAGATCTACGAGCAGTACTTC

J gene: TRBJ1-5
V gene: TRBV7-8
D gene: -
clone size: -
CDR3 protein: CASTPGEGRRNQPQHF
CDR3 DNA: TGTGCCAGCACACCCGGGGAAGGGCGCCGCAATCAGCCCCAGCATTTT

J gene: TRBJ1-2
V gene: TRBV5-1
D gene: -
clone size: -
CDR3 protein: CASSLDGFNYGYTF
CDR3 DNA: TGCGCCAGCAGCTTGGACGGGTTCAACTATGGCTACACCTTC

J gene: TRBJ2-2
V gene: TRBV9
D gene: -
clone size: -
CDR3 protein: CASSVPGGTGELFF
CDR3 DNA: TGTGCCAGCAGCGTCCCCGGTGGGACCGGGGAGCTGTTTTTT